This section outlines one TCR beta chain sequence together with its context. Its antigen is currently unknown. Losses at the gene ends were 5 bases for V and 1 base for J; bases not matched to a gene: 9. Per germline, CDR1 SGHDT and CDR2 YYEEEE. The CDR3 is 17 residues long. Each donor was a healthy Caucasian. The data were taken from a study of identical twins. A universal primer site was added by template switching, and unique molecular identifiers were carried by the cDNA. TCRdb reprocessed the 5' RACE reads via MiXCR and lists one record per CDR3 protein. The profile shows some 1,600,000 distinct CDR3 sequences, about 32% of them singletons. The study, taken as a whole, reports: Fewer insertions marked abundant cord blood beta clonotypes; young adult naive trended weakly, memory not at all. Out-of-frame alpha sequences shared by twins showed excess low generation probability.

The V gene is TRBV5-6, the J gene TRBJ2-3, with 11 bases lining up with TRBD2. Sequenced sample: cord blood. This TCR was sampled from a newborn girl in good health. CDR3 residues: CASSLRTSGSGTDTQYF. The DNA for the CDR3 is TGTGCCAGCAGTCTCCGGACTAGCGGGTCTGGCACAGATACGCAGTATTTT.